Listed here are 10 T cell receptor beta chains from one sample, sequenced in a study of cytomegalovirus exposure and HLA in healthy donors. 60 Vbeta and 13 Jbeta primers were used in PCR. Produced via immunoSEQ multiplex PCR; TCRdb's table is partial and in-frame only. The sample lists 150,000 to 160,000 clones, roughly 81% occurring once. The sequencing sample was made of PBMCs. The receptor set was obtained from a woman aged 18-29 years in good health and CMV-seronegative.

This clone was counted a single time. The chain couples TRBV9 to TRBJ2-1, with 8 bases aligning to TRBD2. V shed 2 bases, J shed 5 bases, and the junction held 3 bases outside the gene matches. Germline CDR1 is SGDLS and CDR2 is YYNGEE. This CDR3 contains 14 residues. The CDR3 is CASSVGGANNEQFF. The CDR3 DNA reads TGTGCCAGCAGCGTCGGGGGGGCGAACAATGAGCAGTTCTTC.

The rearrangement joins TRBV7-8 to TRBJ2-5; 7 bases are a match to TRBD2. The CDR3 sequence is 14 residues long. V shed 5 bases, J shed 4 bases, and the junction held 7 bases outside the gene matches. The V gene's germline CDR1 is SGHVS and CDR2 FQNEAQ. The CDR3 nucleotides read TGTGCCAGCAGCCCAGTGGGGGAGGGAGAGACCCAGTACTTC. Translation gives CASSPVGEGETQYF.

This chain connects TRBV11-2 to TRBJ1-2, with 9 bases lining up with TRBD1. The CDR3 consists of 13 residues. Germline assignment: CDR1 SGHAT and CDR2 FQNNGV. J gave up 12 bases and V 4 bases, and 9 bases lay outside the gene matches. CDR3 nucleotide sequence: TGTGCCAGCAGCTCCCGGACAGGGGACGTGGACACCTTC. Amino acids: CASSSRTGDVDTF. Drawing the rest from reference TRBV11-2 and TRBJ1-2, the complete variable domain is EAGVAQSPRYKIIEKRQSVAFWCNPISGHATLYWYQQILGQGPKLLIQFQNNGVVDDSQLPKDRFSAERLKGVDSTLKIQPAKLEDSAVYLCASSSRTGDVDTFGSGTRLTVV.

This clone was recorded once. Other DNA sequences within the sample encode an identical CDR3. The chain joins TRBV30 to TRBJ1-5, with D possibly matching TRBD1 (5 bases). V shed 0 bases and J shed 2 bases, with 5 bases lying between them. The germline CDR1 and CDR2 sequences are GTSNPN and SVGIG (reference sequence). CDR3 length: 13 residues. As DNA, the CDR3 is TGTGCCTGGAGTGTCAGGGGCAATCAGCCCCAGCATTTT. Residues: CAWSVRGNQPQHF. Combining the CDR3 with reference TRBV30 and TRBJ1-5 gives the whole variable domain SQTIHQWPATLVQPVGSPLSLECTVEGTSNPNLYWYRQAAGRGLQLLFYSVGIGQISSEVPQNLSASRPQDRQFILSSKKLLLSDSGFYLCAWSVRGNQPQHFGDGTRLSIL.

The chain is built from TRBV5-1 and TRBJ1-1, with no clear D. Germline lookup yields CDR1 SGHRS and CDR2 YFSETQ. The CDR3 extends over 14 amino acids. Trimming left V 5 bases short and J 1 base short, with 12 bases between. CDR3 region: CASSLATQNTEAFF. The DNA of the CDR3 is TGCGCCAGCAGTCTCGCGACACAGAACACTGAAGCTTTCTTT.

The rearrangement uses TRBV28 and TRBJ1-5; 10 positions agree with TRBD1. This CDR3 has 15 amino acids. V lost 6 bases to trimming and J lost 2 bases; unmatched junction nucleotides: 4. Germline V gene data show CDR1 as MDHEN and CDR2 as SYDVKM. CDR3: CASSPDRGGNQPQHF. As DNA, the CDR3 is TGTGCCAGCAGCCCGGACAGGGGGGGCAATCAGCCCCAGCATTTT. Combining the CDR3 with reference TRBV28 and TRBJ1-5 gives the whole variable domain DVKVTQSSRYLVKRTGEKVFLECVQDMDHENMFWYRQDPGLGLRLIYFSYDVKMKEKGDIPEGYSVSREKKERFSLILESASTNQTSMYLCASSPDRGGNQPQHFGDGTRLSIL.

This rearrangement joins TRBV29-1 to TRBJ1-4; possibly TRBD1 for D (6 bases). V dropped 5 bases and J dropped 7 bases, with 14 bases sitting between them. This CDR3 comprises 13 residues. Per germline, CDR1 SQVTM and CDR2 ANQGSEA. Written as DNA, the CDR3 is TGCAGCGTTCTCAGGGGCCTCGGTGAAAAACTGTTTTTT. Its protein is CSVLRGLGEKLFF.

This chain connects TRBV28 to TRBJ2-7, with a tentative D call TRBD1 (6 bases). Trimming cost V 6 bases and J 3 bases, with 12 bases left between them. Germline V gene lookup returns CDR1 MDHEN and CDR2 SYDVKM. This CDR3 spans 13 amino acids. CDR3 loop: CASRRTAYYEQYF. CDR3 in DNA: TGTGCCAGCAGACGGACAGCGTACTACGAGCAGTACTTC.

The chain has TRBV5-1 and TRBJ2-5; D not resolved. TRBJ2-7 explains the end of the DNA better; the J call may be wrong. This CDR3 region has 15 residues. CDR1 and CDR2 from the germline V gene are SGHRS and YFSETQ. The CDR3 coding sequence is TGCGCCAGCAGCTTAAGTAAAGGAGTTCCCTACGAGCAGTACTTC. It codes for CASSLSKGVPYEQYF.

V and J are TRBV7-9 and TRBJ2-7; 10 positions match TRBD1. After removal of 0 bases from V and 6 bases from J, the junction contained 5 bases not matched to a gene. This CDR3 is 15 amino acids long. In germline, CDR1 is SEHNR, CDR2 FQNEAQ (reference sequence). CDR3 nucleotides: TGTGCCAGCAGCTTAGCGCTGGGACAGGGGACCGAGCAGTACTTC. Its translation is CASSLALGQGTEQYF.